The 7 T cell receptor beta chains presented below share a single source sample, sequenced in a study of control samples from healthy donors and cancer patients. The method was immunoSEQ multiplex PCR; TCRdb's version includes in-frame clones alone and lacks a portion of them. The sample carries about 270,000 clones, around 80% recorded once. Sequences were obtained from PBMCs. The receptors were sampled from a woman aged 55-69 years with lung cancer.

The chain couples TRBV30 to TRBJ1-5; no firm D call. V was pared by 2 bases and J by 2 bases, with 19 bases between. The CDR3 totals 17 residues. Germline lookup yields CDR1 GTSNPN and CDR2 SVGIG (reference sequence). The CDR3 DNA sequence: TGTGCCTGGAGTAATCGCTACCGGGGATCGGGCAATCAGCCCCAGCATTTT. It translates to CAWSNRYRGSGNQPQHF.

The CDR3 is CASSLSGGRNQPQHF. In DNA form, the CDR3 reads TGTGCCAGCAGCTTATCGGGTGGGAGGAATCAGCCCCAGCATTTT. This rearrangement joins TRBV5-6 to TRBJ1-5; D is uncertain. The V and J ends lost 2 bases and 4 bases respectively, with 13 bases between them. The CDR3 consists of 15 residues. Germline assignment: CDR1 SGHDT and CDR2 YYEEEE.

In its sample, this clone was seen once. J is TRBJ1-6 and V is TRBV21-1. TRBV21-1 is designated a pseudogene. This CDR3 spans 16 amino acids. Here the CDR3 reads CASSIGGGQQNSPLHF. DNA of the CDR3: TGTGCCAGCAGCATTGGGGGGGGACAGCAAAATTCACCCCTCCACTTT.

The chain couples TRBV5-1 to TRBJ2-7; D is unclear. The CDR3 sequence is 11 residues long. With 1 base removed from V and 7 bases from J, the gap between germline ends came to 6 bases. Germline loops: CDR1 SGHRS, CDR2 YFSETQ. The CDR3 protein is CASSLKGEQYF. CDR3 in DNA: TGCGCCAGCAGCTTGAAGGGAGAGCAGTACTTC.

The CDR3 protein is CASSVAPRSGGTGELFF. CDR3 nucleotide sequence: TGTGCCAGCAGCGTAGCCCCTCGATCAGGGGGCACTGGGGAGCTGTTTTTT. The chain employs TRBV9 and TRBJ2-2; 8 positions match TRBD1. The CDR3 runs 17 residues. Unmatched junction bases numbered 12, after V lost 0 bases and J lost 8 bases. Germline V gene data show CDR1 as SGDLS and CDR2 as YYNGEE.

The chain recombines TRBV7-9 with TRBJ1-3; 11 bases align to TRBD1. The V gene end was trimmed by 5 bases and the J gene end by 4 bases; junction bases not matched to a gene: 4. CDR3 length: 15 amino acids. The germline V gene has CDR1 SEHNR and CDR2 FQNEAQ (reference sequence). CDR3 sequence: CASSPGQGDGNTIYF. In DNA, the CDR3 is TGTGCCAGCAGCCCGGGACAGGGGGACGGAAACACCATATATTTT.

V gene TRBV6-6 combines with J gene TRBJ1-1; 7 positions agree with TRBD1. Trimming at V came to 5 bases and at J to 5 bases, leaving 5 bases not matched to a gene. The CDR3 loop spans 13 amino acids. Germline V gene sequence: CDR1 MNHNY, CDR2 SVGAGI (reference sequence). In DNA form, the CDR3 reads TGTGCCAGCAGTACAGGGGTGGAGACTGAAGCTTTCTTT. Amino acids: CASSTGVETEAFF.